The 17 T cell receptor beta chains given below trace back to one sample, sequenced in a study of OX40 agonist ivuxolimab in advanced cancers. Sequencing was performed with immunoSEQ multiplex PCR; in TCRdb, only in-frame clones are kept and a portion is missing. The top ten hold around 0.39% of the sample, which has approximately 75,000 clones, around 90% seen once. The source was CD4+ or CD8+ T cells sorted from blood, collected in a trial of the OX40 agonist ivuxolimab. Receptor source: an adult with an advanced solid tumor such as melanoma, head and neck, liver or kidney cancer.

V is TRBV25-1 and J is TRBJ2-1, with 7 positions matching TRBD2. The V segment lost 6 bases and the J segment 2 bases; nucleotides outside the gene matches: 4. The CDR3 has 14 residues. The germline CDR1 and CDR2 sequences are MGHDK and SYGVNS. The CDR3, as DNA: TGTGCCAGCAGGGTAGCGGGCCCCTACAATGAGCAGTTCTTC. The encoded protein is CASRVAGPYNEQFF.

This clone was observed a few times. This rearrangement joins TRBV27 to TRBJ2-1, with 7 nucleotides matching TRBD2. V was pared by 8 bases and J by 2 bases, with 3 bases of the junction left unmatched. Germline V gives CDR1 MNHEY, CDR2 SMNVEV (reference sequence). The CDR3 sequence is 13 residues long. CDR3 residues: CASQRDPYNEQFF. In DNA form, the CDR3 reads TGTGCCAGCCAGCGGGACCCCTACAATGAGCAGTTCTTC.

The genes are TRBV28 and TRBJ1-1, with D tentatively TRBD1 (5 bases). The CDR3 covers 15 residues. Trimming removed 2 bases from V and 0 bases from J, with 10 bases in between. CDR1 is MDHEN and CDR2 is SYDVKM in the germline V gene. CDR3 sequence (DNA): TGTGCCAGCAGTTTAGGGACGCCAATGAACACTGAAGCTTTCTTT. It translates to CASSLGTPMNTEAFF.

The gene calls are TRBV6-5 and TRBJ2-3; perhaps D is TRBD1 or TRBD2 (5 bases each). The V and J ends lost 7 bases and 6 bases respectively, with 20 bases between them. This CDR3 is 15 amino acids long. Looked up from germline, CDR1 is MNHEY and CDR2 is SVGAGI. The DNA for the CDR3 is TGTGCCAGCACGAAGCGGACCTTAAAGGGGGATACGCAGTATTTT. This sequence encodes CASTKRTLKGDTQYF.

This chain joins TRBV6-5 and TRBJ2-5, with 10 bases fitting TRBD2. Trimming at V came to 6 bases and at J to 2 bases, leaving 6 bases not matched to a gene. This CDR3 comprises 15 residues. Germline V gene sequence: CDR1 MNHEY, CDR2 SVGAGI. The CDR3 DNA reads as TGTGCCAGCAGCTCCGGGACTAGCGAACAAGAGACCCAGTACTTC. Its translation is CASSSGTSEQETQYF.

The chain carries TRBV30 and TRBJ1-5; D gene uncertain. V was cut by 2 bases and J by 3 bases, with 5 bases left in between. Germline V gives CDR1 GTSNPN, CDR2 SVGIG (reference sequence). The CDR3 sequence is 12 residues long. The CDR3 reads CAWSLNNQPQHF. CDR3 in DNA: TGTGCCTGGAGTCTCAACAATCAGCCCCAGCATTTT.

The rearrangement joins TRBV28 to TRBJ1-2; D unresolved. Germline V gene lookup returns CDR1 MDHEN and CDR2 SYDVKM. The CDR3 totals 14 residues. V was shortened by 6 bases and J by 4 bases, with 15 bases between the two germline ends. The DNA for the CDR3 is TGTGCCAGCAGGGCCTGGAGAGACCCCTATGGCTACACCTTC. The encoded protein is CASRAWRDPYGYTF.

The rearrangement uses TRBV6-6 and TRBJ2-7; a possible D gene is TRBD2 (6 bases). There are 15 residues in the CDR3. Trimming removed 6 bases from V and 1 base from J, with 16 bases in between. CDR1 MNHNY and CDR2 SVGAGI come from the germline V gene (reference sequence). CDR3: CASREGRGRSYEQYF. The CDR3 bases are TGTGCCAGCAGGGAGGGGAGAGGCCGGTCCTACGAGCAGTACTTC.

The chain is built from TRBV7-2 and TRBJ1-2; 7 nucleotides match TRBD1. V trimming: 4 bases; J trimming: 0 bases; junction bases outside the gene matches: 8. The CDR3 extends over 16 amino acids. Looked up from germline, CDR1 is SGHTA and CDR2 is FQGNSA. The CDR3 is CASSSPTTGTNYGYTF. DNA of the CDR3: TGTGCCAGCAGCTCTCCCACGACAGGGACTAACTATGGCTACACCTTC.

This clone was seen more than once but under ten times. This rearrangement joins TRBV6-1 to TRBJ1-4, with 11 bases lining up with TRBD1. The ends lost 4 bases at V and 8 bases at J; junction bases unmatched: 6. The CDR3 spans 15 residues. Per the germline V gene, CDR1 is MNHNS and CDR2 is SASEGT. This chain's CDR3 is CASSGWTGGREKLFF. CDR3 sequence (DNA): TGTGCCAGCAGTGGGTGGACAGGGGGCCGGGAAAAACTGTTTTTT.

The chain uses TRBV9 and TRBJ1-4; D not resolved. This CDR3 has 13 amino acids. V lost 0 bases to trimming and J lost 5 bases, with 5 bases between them. Per germline, CDR1 SGDLS and CDR2 YYNGEE. This CDR3 is CASSVDQNEKLFF. The CDR3 DNA follows: TGTGCCAGCAGCGTAGATCAGAATGAAAAACTGTTTTTT.

The sample holds a few counts of this clone. The V gene is TRBV18, the J gene TRBJ2-2, with D possibly TRBD1 on 6 matching bases. The germline gives CDR1 KGHSH, CDR2 LQKENI. V lost 3 bases and J 7 bases, leaving 12 bases between the germline ends. This CDR3 region has 14 residues. The CDR3 nucleotides are TGTGCCAGCTCACCGTACAGGGAAGGCGGGGAGCTGTTTTTT. Translation: CASSPYREGGELFF. The full variable domain, in which reference TRBV18 and TRBJ2-2 provide the parts outside the CDR3, is NAGVMQNPRHLVRRRGQEARLRCSPMKGHSHVYWYRQLPEEGLKFMVYLQKENIIDESGMPKERFSAEFPKEGPSILRIQQVVRGDSAAYFCASSPYREGGELFFGEGSRLTVL.

The J gene is TRBJ2-5, the V gene TRBV29-1; weak D call: TRBD2 (5 bases). Looked up from germline, CDR1 is SQVTM and CDR2 is ANQGSEA. Trimming cost V 6 bases and J 5 bases, with 16 bases left between them. The CDR3 has 13 amino acids. The CDR3 nucleotides read TGCAGCGTCGAATCGCGAGGGTTGGAGACCCAGTACTTC. It translates to CSVESRGLETQYF.

The rearrangement links TRBV20-1 to TRBJ1-2; D ambiguous. CDR1 DFQATT and CDR2 SNEGSKA come from the germline V gene (reference sequence). The CDR3 is 10 residues long. Trimming stripped 0 bases from V and 6 bases from J, with 2 bases between. The CDR3 loop reads CSARDHGYTF. The DNA for the CDR3 is TGCAGTGCTAGAGATCATGGCTACACCTTC.

This chain links TRBV4-3 with TRBJ1-5; TRBD1 matches at 8 bases. Germline CDR1 is LGHNA and CDR2 is YSLEER. Unmatched junction bases numbered 8, after V lost 3 bases and J lost 7 bases. CDR3 length: 15 residues. CDR3 region: CASSQDPGGGQPQHF. CDR3 nucleotides: TGCGCCAGCAGCCAGGATCCAGGGGGCGGCCAGCCCCAGCATTTT.

The rearrangement joins TRBV5-1 to TRBJ2-1; 10 bases align to TRBD1. Germline V gives CDR1 SGHRS, CDR2 YFSETQ. This CDR3 has 16 amino acids. The J segment lost 4 bases and the V segment lost 0 bases, leaving 4 bases of the junction unmatched. CDR3 residues: CASSLEGTGEYNEQFF. The CDR3, as DNA: TGCGCCAGCAGCTTGGAGGGGACAGGGGAGTACAATGAGCAGTTCTTC.

The rearrangement links TRBV2 to TRBJ2-6; possibly TRBD1 for D (6 bases). This CDR3 is built from 18 residues. In germline, CDR1 is SNHLY, CDR2 FYNNEI. V was trimmed by 5 bases and J by 3 bases, leaving 20 bases between them. The DNA of the CDR3 is TGTGCCAGCAGTCAAAGAGGGACACCGGGCGGTGGGGCCAACGTCCTGACTTTC. This translates into CASSQRGTPGGGANVLTF.